This TCR beta chain is from a study of OX40 agonist ivuxolimab in advanced cancers. Looking at the study overall: Partial response was recorded in three patients: one hepatocellular carcinoma and two cutaneous melanoma cases.

Worth noting for this clone: The antigen remains unidentified.

TCRdb's copy holds only in-frame clones and misses some; the assay was immunoSEQ multiplex PCR. The data hold about 59,000 clones, with about 80% observed a single time. The CDR3 is 15 residues long. Germline V CDR1 and CDR2: SEHNR, FQNEAQ (reference sequence). Trimming removed 0 bases from V and 4 bases from J; junction bases left unmatched: 4. Study outcomes and limitations: Mean expanded clone counts were higher in CD8+ than CD4+ T cells.

This TCR was recovered from an adult with an advanced solid tumor such as melanoma, head and neck, liver or kidney cancer. The rearrangement links TRBV7-9 to TRBJ2-3, with TRBD1 matching over 7 bases. Sequences were derived from CD4+ or CD8+ T cells sorted from blood, sampled in a trial of the OX40 agonist ivuxolimab. The chain's CDR3 is CASSLAAGGADTQYF. In DNA, the CDR3 is TGTGCCAGCAGCTTAGCCGCAGGGGGAGCAGATACGCAGTATTTT.